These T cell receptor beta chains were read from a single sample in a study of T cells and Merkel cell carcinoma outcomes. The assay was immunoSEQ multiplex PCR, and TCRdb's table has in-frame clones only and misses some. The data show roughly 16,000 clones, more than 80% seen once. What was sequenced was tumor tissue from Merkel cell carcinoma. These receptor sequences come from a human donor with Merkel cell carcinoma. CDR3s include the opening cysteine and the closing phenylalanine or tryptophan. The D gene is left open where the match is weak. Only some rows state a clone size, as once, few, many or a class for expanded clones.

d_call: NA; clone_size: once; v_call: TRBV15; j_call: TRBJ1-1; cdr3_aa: CATRRQVGTEAFF; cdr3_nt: TGTGCCACCAGAAGACAGGTGGGAACTGAAGCTTTCTTT
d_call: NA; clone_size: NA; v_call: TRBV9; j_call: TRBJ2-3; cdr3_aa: CASSVSRASDTQYF; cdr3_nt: TGTGCCAGCAGCGTAAGCCGGGCCTCAGATACGCAGTATTTT
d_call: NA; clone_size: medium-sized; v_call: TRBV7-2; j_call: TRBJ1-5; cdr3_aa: CASSQVGGYSNQPQHF; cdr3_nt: TGTGCCAGCAGCCAGGTGGGCGGTTATAGCAATCAGCCCCAGCATTTT
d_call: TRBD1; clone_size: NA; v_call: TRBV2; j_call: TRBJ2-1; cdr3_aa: CASSDSRDRGGNEQFF; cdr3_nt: TGTGCCAGCAGTGACTCTCGAGACAGGGGTGGCAATGAGCAGTTCTTC
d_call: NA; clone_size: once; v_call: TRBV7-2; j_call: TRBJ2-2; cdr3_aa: CASSPMEAGELFF; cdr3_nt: TGTGCCAGCAGCCCCATGGAAGCCGGGGAGCTGTTTTTT
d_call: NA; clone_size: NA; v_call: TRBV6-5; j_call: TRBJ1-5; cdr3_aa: CASSYTSDSNQPQHF; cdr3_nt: TGTGCCAGCAGTTACACATCGGATAGCAATCAGCCCCAGCATTTT
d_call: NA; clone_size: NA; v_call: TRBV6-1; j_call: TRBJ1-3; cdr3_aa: CASTIDSGNTIYF; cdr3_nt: TGTGCCAGCACTATAGACTCTGGAAACACCATATATTTT
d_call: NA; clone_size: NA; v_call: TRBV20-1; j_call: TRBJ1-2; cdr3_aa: CSAQLVYGYTF; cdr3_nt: TGCAGTGCCCAACTGGTATATGGCTACACCTTC
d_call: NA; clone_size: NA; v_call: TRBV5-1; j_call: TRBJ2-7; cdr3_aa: CASSLSEPPYEQYF; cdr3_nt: TGCGCCAGCAGCTTGTCGGAACCACCCTACGAGCAGTACTTC
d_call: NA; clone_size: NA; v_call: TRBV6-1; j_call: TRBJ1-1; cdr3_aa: CASRRVNTEAFF; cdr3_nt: TGTGCCAGCAGACGGGTGAACACTGAAGCTTTCTTT
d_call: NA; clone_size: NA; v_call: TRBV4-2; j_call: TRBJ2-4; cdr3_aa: CASSQDGAGGGHIQYF; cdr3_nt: TGTGCCAGCAGCCAAGATGGGGCAGGGGGGGGTCACATTCAGTACTTC
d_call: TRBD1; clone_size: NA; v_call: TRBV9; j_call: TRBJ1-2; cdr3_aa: CASSVGTGEYGYTF; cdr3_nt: TGTGCCAGCAGCGTTGGGACAGGAGAATATGGCTACACCTTC
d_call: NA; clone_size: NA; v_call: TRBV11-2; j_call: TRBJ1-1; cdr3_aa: CASSLVRDTEAFF; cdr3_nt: TGTGCCAGCAGCTTAGTGAGGGACACTGAAGCTTTCTTT
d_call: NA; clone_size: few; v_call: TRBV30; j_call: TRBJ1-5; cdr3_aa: CAWTGPPGAGQPQHF; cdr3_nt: TGTGCCTGGACAGGCCCTCCGGGGGCTGGTCAGCCCCAGCATTTT
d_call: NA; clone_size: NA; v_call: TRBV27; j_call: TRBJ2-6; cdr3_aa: CASSGSVSGANVLTF; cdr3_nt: TGTGCCAGCAGTGGCTCCGTCTCTGGGGCCAACGTCCTGACTTTC
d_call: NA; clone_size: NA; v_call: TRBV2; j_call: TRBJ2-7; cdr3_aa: CASTRGVEQYF; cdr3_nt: TGTGCCAGCACCAGAGGGGTCGAGCAGTACTTC
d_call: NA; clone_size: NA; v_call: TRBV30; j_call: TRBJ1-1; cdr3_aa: CAGKRAVTEAFF; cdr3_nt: TGTGCCGGAAAAAGGGCCGTCACTGAAGCTTTCTTT
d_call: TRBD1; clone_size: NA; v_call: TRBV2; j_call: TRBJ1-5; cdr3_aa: CASKDRGILSNQPQHF; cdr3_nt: TGTGCCAGCAAGGACAGGGGCATACTTAGCAATCAGCCCCAGCATTTT
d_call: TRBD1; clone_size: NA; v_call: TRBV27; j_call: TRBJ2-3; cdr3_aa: CASSLGTGYGSDTQYF; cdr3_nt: TGTGCCAGCAGTTTAGGGACAGGGTATGGATCAGATACGCAGTATTTT
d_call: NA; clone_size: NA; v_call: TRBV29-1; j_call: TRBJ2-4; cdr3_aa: CSVEAQATNIQYF; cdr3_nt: TGCAGCGTTGAAGCCCAAGCCACAAACATTCAGTACTTC
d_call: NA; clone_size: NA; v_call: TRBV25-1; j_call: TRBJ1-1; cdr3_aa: CASSEMEGYTEAFF; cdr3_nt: TGTGCCAGCAGTGAAATGGAAGGGTACACTGAAGCTTTCTTT
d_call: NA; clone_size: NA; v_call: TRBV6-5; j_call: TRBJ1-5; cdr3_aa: CASRPQIYSNQPQHF; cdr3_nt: TGTGCCAGCAGACCCCAAATCTATAGCAATCAGCCCCAGCATTTT
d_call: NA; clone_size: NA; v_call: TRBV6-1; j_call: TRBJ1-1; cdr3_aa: CASSDTLGTEAFF; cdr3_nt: TGTGCCAGCAGTGACACGTTGGGCACTGAAGCTTTCTTT
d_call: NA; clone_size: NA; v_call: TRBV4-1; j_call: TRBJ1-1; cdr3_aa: CASSQERGPNTEAFF; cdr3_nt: TGCGCCAGCAGCCAAGAGCGGGGTCCGAACACTGAAGCTTTCTTT
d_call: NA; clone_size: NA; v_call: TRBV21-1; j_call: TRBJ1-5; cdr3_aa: CASSKVRHHSNQPQHF; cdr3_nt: TGTGCCAGCAGCAAAGTAAGGCATCATAGCAATCAGCCCCAGCATTTT
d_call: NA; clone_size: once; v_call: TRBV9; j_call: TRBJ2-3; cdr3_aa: CASSPGTPGDTQYF; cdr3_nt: TGTGCCAGCAGCCCCGGGACCCCTGGGGATACGCAGTATTTT
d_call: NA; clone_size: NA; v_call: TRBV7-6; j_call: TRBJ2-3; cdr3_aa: CASSGGMAGNTDTQYF; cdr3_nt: TGTGCCAGCAGCGGGGGGATGGCGGGAAACACAGATACGCAGTATTTT
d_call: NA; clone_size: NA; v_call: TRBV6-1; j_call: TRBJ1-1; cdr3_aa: CASSQRPGSEAFF; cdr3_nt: TGTGCCAGCAGTCAACGACCGGGTTCAGAAGCTTTCTTT
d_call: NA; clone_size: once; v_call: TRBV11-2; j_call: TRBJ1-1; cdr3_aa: CASSLTGNTEAFF; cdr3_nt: TGTGCCAGCAGCTTGACGGGTAACACTGAAGCTTTCTTT
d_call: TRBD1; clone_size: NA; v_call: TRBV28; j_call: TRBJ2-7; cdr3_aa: CASSTPTGNDEQYF; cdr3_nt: TGTGCCAGCAGTACCCCGACAGGGAACGACGAGCAGTACTTC
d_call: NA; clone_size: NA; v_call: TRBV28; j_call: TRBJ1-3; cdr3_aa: CASSSPGRNTIYF; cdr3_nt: TGTGCCAGCAGTTCTCCAGGGCGAAACACCATATATTTT
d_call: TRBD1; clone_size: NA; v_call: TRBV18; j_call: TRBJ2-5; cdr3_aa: CASSPPGQGMETQYF; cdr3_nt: TGTGCCAGCTCACCCCCGGGACAGGGGATGGAGACCCAGTACTTC
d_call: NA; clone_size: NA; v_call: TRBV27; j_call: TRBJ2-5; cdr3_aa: CASSITFRETQYF; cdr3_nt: TGTGCCAGCAGTATTACATTCCGAGAGACCCAGTACTTC
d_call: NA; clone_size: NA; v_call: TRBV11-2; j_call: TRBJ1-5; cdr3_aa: CASSLVPDGQPQHF; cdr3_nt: TGTGCCAGCAGCTTAGTTCCAGACGGGCAGCCCCAGCATTTT
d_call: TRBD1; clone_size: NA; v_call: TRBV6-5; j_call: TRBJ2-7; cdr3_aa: CASSYAGQGDYEQYF; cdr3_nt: TGTGCCAGCAGTTACGCGGGACAGGGGGATTACGAGCAGTACTTC
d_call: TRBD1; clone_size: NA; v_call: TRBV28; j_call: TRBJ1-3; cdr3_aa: CASSLEGAWGNTIYF; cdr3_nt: TGTGCCAGCAGTTTAGAGGGGGCGTGGGGAAACACCATATATTTT
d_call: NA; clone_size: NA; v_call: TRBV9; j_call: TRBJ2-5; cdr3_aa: CASSPWSGGGETQYF; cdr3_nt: TGTGCCAGCAGCCCTTGGTCGGGGGGCGGCGAGACCCAGTACTTC
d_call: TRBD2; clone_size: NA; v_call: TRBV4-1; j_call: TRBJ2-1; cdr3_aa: CASSQGLAAYNEQFF; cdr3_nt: TGCGCCAGCAGCCAGGGACTAGCGGCCTACAATGAGCAGTTCTTC
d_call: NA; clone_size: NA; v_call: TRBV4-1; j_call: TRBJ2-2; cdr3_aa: CASSPGSSRAGELFF; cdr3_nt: TGCGCCAGCAGCCCGGGTTCTTCGCGAGCCGGGGAGCTGTTTTTT
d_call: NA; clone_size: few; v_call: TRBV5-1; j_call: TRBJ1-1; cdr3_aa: CASSPTMGATFF; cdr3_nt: TGCGCCAGCAGCCCGACGATGGGTGCTACTTTCTTT
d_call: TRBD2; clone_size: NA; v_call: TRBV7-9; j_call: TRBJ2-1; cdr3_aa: CASSPGLAVLNEQFF; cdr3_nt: TGTGCCAGCAGCCCGGGACTAGCGGTCCTCAATGAGCAGTTCTTC
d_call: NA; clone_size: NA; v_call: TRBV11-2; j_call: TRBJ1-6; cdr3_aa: CASSPRRAGSPLHF; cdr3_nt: TGTGCCAGCAGCCCACGAAGGGCTGGTTCACCCCTCCACTTT
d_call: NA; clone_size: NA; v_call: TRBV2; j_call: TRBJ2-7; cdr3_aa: CASRITPNEQYF; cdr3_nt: TGTGCCAGCAGGATAACCCCGAACGAGCAGTACTTC
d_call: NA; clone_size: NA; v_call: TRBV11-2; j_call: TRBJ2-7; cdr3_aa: CASSLVGVGREQYF; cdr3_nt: TGTGCCAGCAGCTTAGTAGGGGTAGGTCGCGAGCAGTACTTC
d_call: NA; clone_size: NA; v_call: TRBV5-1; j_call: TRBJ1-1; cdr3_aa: CASSFVPNTEAFF; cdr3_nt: TGCGCCAGCAGCTTCGTACCCAACACTGAAGCTTTCTTT
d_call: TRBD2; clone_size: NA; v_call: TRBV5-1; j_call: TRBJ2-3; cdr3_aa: CASSTSLAGEDTQYF; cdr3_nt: TGCGCCAGCAGCACCTCACTAGCGGGAGAAGATACGCAGTATTTT
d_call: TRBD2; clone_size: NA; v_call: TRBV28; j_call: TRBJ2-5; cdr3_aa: CASSFSGGKETQYF; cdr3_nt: TGTGCCAGCAGTTTTAGCGGGGGGAAAGAGACCCAGTACTTC